This T cell receptor (beta chain) came from a study of identical twins (dated by TCRdb to the mid-2010s). As for the study more broadly: To test whether fetal clonotypes persist, this study deep-sequenced TCR alpha and beta repertoires from monozygotic twins, from unrelated adults of various ages, and from cord blood. Replicate twin experiments were performed at different times using different library preparation protocols to rule out contamination.

Every donor in the study was a healthy Caucasian. Three pairs of female monozygotic twins, all aged roughly 18 to 30 years, made up the twin cohort. Positive isolation kits from Invitrogen were used to isolate CD4+ and CD8+ T cell populations. Study-wide conclusions, independent of this receptor: Abundant cord blood beta clonotypes had fewer insertions, young adult naive repertoires showed a similar but weaker trend, and memory repertoires showed no such trend. Zero-insertion analyses could be partly confounded by invariant T cells such as MAIT and iNKT, though diverse VJ usage argued against such confounding for most clonotypes. Excess twin sharing in beta out-of-frame sequences was weaker because fewer shared sequences lowered the signal-to-noise ratio. Because the same donors could not be followed over many years, the conclusions depended on cross-sectional statistical analysis. Compared with coincidental sharing between unrelated individuals, out-of-frame TCR alpha sequences shared between twins had an excess of sequences with low generation probability. In monozygotic twins, recombination models systematically underestimated out-of-frame TCR alpha sharing, but the models matched the sharing seen between unrelated individuals.

The sample holds a few counts of this clonotype. The antigen it binds to is not known. Qualities for individual bases were not recorded, and no much larger clone is one base off. The receptor library was made with 5' RACE. Sequencing relied on an Illumina HiSeq 2000. A universal primer binding site was added through template switching, and the final cDNA carried a unique molecular identifier so that TCR cDNA molecules could be counted accurately. Specific primers in the conserved constant-segment region were used to synthesize first-strand cDNA for TCR alpha and beta chains. To control for contamination, every cDNA library was double barcoded, receiving both a SMART-Mk sample barcode and Illumina barcodes. Two successive PCR steps introduced TruSeq adapter sequences along with Illumina sample barcodes. The Illumina HiSeq platform was used with custom primers to sequence TCR alpha and beta cDNA libraries. For the original study's pipeline: MiGEC processed the raw reads to extract unique molecular identifiers, while MiXCR was used to determine the CDR3 positions. For each individual, recombination models were inferred using an EM algorithm with the repgenHMM and IGoR tools. The analysis of shared clonotypes was done with the tcR package in R, with sharing normalized by the product of cloneset sizes. Out-of-frame nonproductive sequences were analyzed to study raw recombination free of thymic and clonal selection effects. The raw public data were reprocessed by TCRdb itself: fastp quality trimming at Q25, MiXCR clonotype calling, in-frame beta chains only. Rows are combined by CDR3 protein, so each entry shows the most common genes and DNA. The V and J calls and clone size come from TCRdb's table, not from the authors' own analysis. The sample includes some 500,000 distinct CDR3 sequences, with roughly an eighth observed a single time. The ten largest account for more than 0.8% of the sample.

CDR1 and CDR2 (MNHNS, SASEGT) derive from the germline V gene. The cysteine opens and the phenylalanine closes a CDR3 of 14 amino acids. This entry keeps only the CDR3 DNA: 42 bases, framed from base 1. Cut back by 7 bases and 2 bases, the V and J ends lie 15 bases apart. A further study also used this sample, focusing on yellow fever vaccine responses in identical twins. Per that second paper: According to the authors, in identical twins the way T cells responded to vaccination appeared partly convergent and partly personalized. In identical twins, the study followed T cell clones that responded to the vaccine with precision.

Source material: CD4+ T cells sorted from blood. The chain is encoded by TRBV6-1 joined to TRBJ2-7; the D gene is perhaps TRBD1, from 6 matching bases. The TCR comes from a woman between 18 and 29 years old in good health. The DNA sequence is TGTGCCAGCACCCTGGGGGCCAACCCCTACGAGCAGTACTTC. It codes for CASTLGANPYEQYF.